These 20 T cell receptor beta chains were sequenced from one sample in a study of cytomegalovirus exposure and HLA in healthy donors. The PCR had 60 Vbeta and 13 Jbeta primers. Generated by immunoSEQ multiplex PCR, the TCRdb table keeps only in-frame clones and is missing some. The top ten clones hold 7.5% to 9% of a sample with about 150,000 clones, around 75% of them seen once. The sample comprised PBMCs. The receptors originated from a young man in good health and CMV-seropositive.

The chain links TRBV14 to TRBJ2-2; D is possibly TRBD1 (6 bases). With 4 bases removed from V and 6 bases from J, the gap between germline ends came to 9 bases. CDR1 SGHDN and CDR2 FVKESK come from the germline V gene. This CDR3 is built from 13 residues. In DNA, the CDR3 is TGTGCCAGCAGCCTCACAGGGTCCGGGGAGCTGTTTTTT. This translates into CASSLTGSGELFF.

The chain combines TRBV13 with TRBJ2-1; tentative D call: TRBD1 (5 bases). Germline CDR1 is PRHDT and CDR2 is FYEKMQ (reference sequence). This CDR3 has 13 amino acids. The ends were cut back, 5 bases at V and 5 bases at J, with 10 bases in the middle. The CDR3 loop reads CASSLDRHNEQFF. As DNA, the CDR3 is TGTGCCAGCAGCCTTGACAGACACAATGAGCAGTTCTTC. Variable domain in full (rest from reference TRBV13 and TRBJ2-1): AAGVIQSPRHLIKEKRETATLKCYPIPRHDTVYWYQQGPGQDPQFLISFYEKMQSDKGSIPDRFSAQQFSDYHSELNMSSLELGDSALYFCASSLDRHNEQFFGPGTRLTVL.

The V gene is TRBV15, the J gene TRBJ2-1, with D unresolved. The length of the CDR3 is 14 residues. V was pared by 3 bases and J by 6 bases, with 12 bases between. Looked up from germline, CDR1 is LNHNV and CDR2 is YYDKDF (reference sequence). The CDR3 DNA reads as TGTGCCACCAGCAGGAAAGTAGTCTCCAATGAGCAGTTCTTC. It codes for CATSRKVVSNEQFF.

This chain uses TRBV27 with TRBJ1-2; D unresolved. Trimming left V 3 bases short and J 7 bases short, with 12 bases between. CDR1 and CDR2 from the germline V gene are MNHEY and SMNVEV (reference sequence). This CDR3 contains 13 residues. The chain's CDR3 is CASSFTGVFGYTF. CDR3 in DNA: TGTGCCAGCAGTTTTACCGGGGTTTTTGGCTACACCTTC.

This clone was recorded a few times. The chain links TRBV9 to TRBJ2-3, with TRBD2 matching 7 bases. The germline V gene has CDR1 SGDLS and CDR2 YYNGEE. This CDR3 spans 14 amino acids. Trimming took 4 bases from V and 4 from J; bases not matched to a gene: 6. The CDR3 coding sequence is TGTGCCAGCAGCACGGCGGGAGTGGCAGATACGCAGTATTTT. Protein sequence: CASSTAGVADTQYF.

The V call is TRBV18, the J call TRBJ2-5, with 8 bases that match TRBD2. The CDR3 length is 15 residues. The junction had 5 bases not matched to a gene; V was cut back by 3 bases and J by 2 bases. The germline gives CDR1 KGHSH, CDR2 LQKENI. The DNA of the CDR3 is TGTGCCAGCTCACCGTTTAGCGGGGCGCAAGAGACCCAGTACTTC. Amino acids: CASSPFSGAQETQYF.

This sequence joins TRBV7-8 and TRBJ1-2, with D perhaps TRBD1 (5 bases). CDR3 size: 16 residues. V lost 5 bases, J lost 5 bases, and 21 bases lay in between. In germline, CDR1 is SGHVS, CDR2 FQNEAQ. The DNA of the CDR3 is TGTGCCAGCAGCAGCCTGCGGGAGCTCGGGGCATATGGCTACACCTTC. This codes for CASSSLRELGAYGYTF.

A single count supports this clone. The V gene is TRBV7-9, the J gene TRBJ2-7, with D possibly matching TRBD2 (6 bases). The CDR3 runs to 12 residues. Trimming removed 5 bases at V and 6 bases at J, with 11 bases between. The V gene's germline CDR1 is SEHNR and CDR2 FQNEAQ (reference sequence). CDR3 loop: CASSQTSSEQYF. CDR3 bases: TGTGCCAGCAGCCAAACTAGCTCCGAGCAGTACTTC. The whole variable domain, filled in from reference TRBV7-9 and TRBJ2-7, reads DTGVSQNPRHKITKRGQNVTFRCDPISEHNRLYWYRQTLGQGPEFLTYFQNEAQLEKSRLLSDRFSAERPKGSFSTLEIQRTEQGDSAMYLCASSQTSSEQYFGPGTRLTVT.

The gene calls are TRBV5-4 and TRBJ2-2; 12 bases align to TRBD2. The CDR3 extends over 17 amino acids. The ends lost 4 bases at V and 7 bases at J; junction bases unmatched: 11. The V gene's germline CDR1 is SGHNT and CDR2 YYREEE (reference sequence). CDR3 DNA: TGTGCCAGCAGCGCCACGACTAGCGGGAGCCCTTACGGGGAGCTGTTTTTT. Amino acids: CASSATTSGSPYGELFF.

The chain recombines TRBV12-5 with TRBJ2-5, with TRBD1 matching over 8 bases. CDR1 LGHNT and CDR2 FRNRAP come from the germline V gene. CDR3 length: 16 residues. V was pared by 5 bases and J by 5 bases, with 13 bases of the junction left unmatched. The CDR3 loop is CASGPRTGKGIETQYF. The CDR3 DNA reads TGTGCTAGTGGTCCCCGGACAGGGAAAGGGATTGAGACCCAGTACTTC.

V is TRBV6-5 and J is TRBJ2-3; D gene unclear. The CDR3 contains 13 residues. Germline lookup yields CDR1 MNHEY and CDR2 SVGAGI. With 3 bases removed from V and 2 bases from J, the gap between germline ends came to 6 bases. In DNA, the CDR3 is TGTGCCAGCAGTTATCGTCCCACAGATACGCAGTATTTT. Translated, it gives CASSYRPTDTQYF.

The chain combines TRBV7-2 with TRBJ2-7, with 9 bases that match TRBD1. CDR1 and CDR2 (germline): SGHTA, FQGNSA. Unmatched junction bases numbered 16, after V lost 5 bases and J lost 5 bases. CDR3 length: 17 residues. CDR3: CASSEIVWGTGLHEQYF. Here the CDR3 DNA reads TGTGCCAGCAGCGAAATAGTCTGGGGGACAGGGTTACACGAGCAGTACTTC.

The V and J genes are TRBV6-5 and TRBJ2-1; 11 nucleotides align to TRBD2. V shed 6 bases and J 9 bases; nucleotides not matched to a gene: 10. In germline, CDR1 is MNHEY, CDR2 SVGAGI. The CDR3 has 15 amino acids. The CDR3: CASRGGTSGDGEQFF. The CDR3 DNA reads TGTGCCAGCAGGGGAGGGACTAGCGGTGATGGTGAGCAGTTCTTC.

This clone was detected a few times. The rearrangement links TRBV12-2 to TRBJ2-5; the DNA was not compared with TRBD2, the D call given in the table. TRBV12-2 is classified as a pseudogene. The CDR3 contains 11 residues. The CDR3: CASRPSETQYF. CDR3 DNA sequence: TGTGCAAGTCGCCCCTCCGAGACCCAGTACTTC.

CDR3 residues: CASGPGLAGTTDTQYF. The CDR3 DNA sequence: TGTGCTAGTGGACCTGGACTAGCGGGGACCACAGATACGCAGTATTTT. The chain joins TRBV12-5 to TRBJ2-3; TRBD2 agrees at 12 bases. V lost 6 bases, J lost 2 bases, and 6 bases stayed unmatched. CDR1 is LGHNT and CDR2 is FRNRAP in the germline V gene. CDR3 length equals 16 residues.

This sequence joins TRBV5-1 and TRBJ1-1, with TRBD1 as a possible D gene (5 bases). CDR3 length: 13 residues. With 3 bases removed from V and 8 bases from J, the gap between germline ends came to 14 bases. Germline CDR1 SGHRS, CDR2 YFSETQ. The CDR3 nucleotides read TGCGCCAGCAGCTCGGACACGGCGAGGGAAGCTTTCTTT. It encodes CASSSDTAREAFF.

V and J are TRBV7-3 and TRBJ2-5; 8 nucleotides align to TRBD1. The CDR3 has 16 residues. Germline-derived CDR1 and CDR2 are SGHTA and FQGTGA. After removal of 3 bases from V and 3 bases from J, the junction contained 9 bases not matched to a gene. CDR3 sequence reads: CASSFTYGTGEETQYF. CDR3 coding DNA: TGTGCCAGCAGCTTCACCTACGGGACAGGCGAAGAGACCCAGTACTTC.

The genes are TRBV18 and TRBJ1-5; 7 nucleotides agree with TRBD1. Germline values: CDR1 KGHSH, CDR2 LQKENI. The CDR3 is 15 residues long. Germline trimming cut 3 bases from V and 2 bases from J; bases unmatched to any gene: 4. The CDR3 loop reads CASSPTGQGNQPQHF. The CDR3 bases are TGTGCCAGCTCACCCACTGGACAGGGCAATCAGCCCCAGCATTTT.

The rearrangement uses TRBV4-2 and TRBJ1-6, with 9 bases matching TRBD1. This CDR3 comprises 17 residues. The ends lost 3 bases at V and 5 bases at J; junction bases unmatched: 8. Germline CDR1 is LGHNA and CDR2 is YNFKEQ. CDR3 protein: CASSHQTGGGDNSPLHF. CDR3 in DNA: TGTGCCAGCAGCCACCAAACAGGGGGCGGCGATAATTCACCCCTCCACTTT.

The CDR3 DNA is TGTGCCAGCAGCTTCGAGGCCGGATACGAGCAGTTCTTC. It codes for CASSFEAGYEQFF. The chain has TRBV7-3 and TRBJ2-1, with D unresolved. Trimming left V 3 bases short and J 10 bases short, with 13 bases between. CDR1 is SGHTA and CDR2 is FQGTGA in the germline V gene. The CDR3 sequence is 13 residues long.